This T cell receptor (beta chain) was obtained from a study of shared clonotypes between healthy human individuals. It was across several immunoSEQ plates that each subset's genomic DNA was evenly split. TCRdb's copy holds only in-frame clones and misses some; the assay was immunoSEQ multiplex PCR. Altogether 2 million to 2.5 million clones are present, 90% to 95% being singletons, with the ten largest covering 0.39%. The TCR comes from a man younger than 35 in good health. Some clones in this sample may be carry-over from other donors' samples. The sequenced material came from naive CD4+ T cells from PBMCs. The subset: CD45RA+ positively selected.

CDR3 loop: CATLFDEQYF. The CDR3 coding sequence is TGCGCCACCCTCTTCGACGAGCAGTACTTC. The rearrangement links TRBV10-2 to TRBJ2-7; D unresolved. Germline-derived CDR1 and CDR2 are WSHSY and SAAADI. The V end was cut by 10 bases, the J end by 5 bases, with 9 bases between. The CDR3 length is 10 residues.